Sequencing of this T cell receptor (beta chain) was carried out in a study of blood T cell repertoires in COVID-19. Across the study: The samples span acute and convalescent COVID-19 from the United States, Italy and Spain. PBMCs, B-cell-depleted T cells, or T cells were the source of the cDNA or gDNA that made up the material.

V shed 2 bases and J shed 0 bases, with 8 bases lying between them. Germline V gene sequence: CDR1 MNHEY, CDR2 SVGAGI. This CDR3 spans 15 amino acids. Clones were read by immunoSEQ multiplex PCR, and TCRdb kept only the in-frame ones, dropping some. The sample carries under 300,000 clones, less than 90% recorded once. The TCR originated in an older woman with COVID-19, enrolled during active disease. The V call is TRBV6-5, the J call TRBJ1-3; D call uncertain. The sample consisted of peripheral blood. CDR3 amino acids: CASSYDQVSGNTIYF. CDR3 in DNA: TGTGCCAGCAGTTACGACCAGGTCTCTGGAAACACCATATATTTT.